This TCR beta chain was sequenced in a study of response to subunit inactivated influenza vaccine. The CDR3 extends over 16 amino acids. Germline CDR1 is SGDLS and CDR2 is YYNGEE. V was pared by 0 bases and J by 3 bases, with 5 bases of the junction left unmatched. TCRdb itself ran the RT-PCR reads through MiXCR, one entry per CDR3 protein. The repertoire holds fewer than 800,000 distinct CDR3 sequences, approximately 14% seen once, with around a tenth in the top ten. The study's findings and limits: A suggestion made by the authors is that each seasonal influenza vaccination recruits few new T cells.

This clonotype occurred a few times. The antigen is undetermined. Here the sequenced sample was PBMCs from blood, taken 11 to 12 days after vaccination. The sequence was collected from a man in his fifties who received an inactivated influenza vaccine. The chain has TRBV9 and TRBJ2-1; 8 bases match TRBD1. Here the CDR3 DNA reads TGTGCCAGCAGCGTAGGAGGACAGGGAGACTACAATGAGCAGTTCTTC. Residues: CASSVGGQGDYNEQFF.